Listed below are T cell receptor beta chains from one sample, sequenced in a study of cytomegalovirus exposure and HLA in healthy donors. The protocol was immunoSEQ multiplex PCR, while the TCRdb copy is restricted to in-frame clones and leaves out a portion. Of around 110,000 clones listed, roughly 75% are singletons. Sequenced input: PBMCs. Source of these receptors: a man aged 35 to 55 in good health and CMV-seronegative. Each CDR3 is given with its conserved first and last residue. Each record gives: CDR3 protein, CDR3 DNA, J gene, V gene, D gene, clone size. D genes are given only for firm matches. Some rows mark clone size as missing; the rest say once, few, many or name a class of expanded clone.

CDR3: CSVDRTGFFTDTQYF
DNA: TGCAGCGTTGACCGGACAGGGTTTTTCACAGATACGCAGTATTTT
J: TRBJ2-3
V: TRBV29-1
D: TRBD1
size: .

CDR3: CASSPTGGNQPQHF
DNA: TGTGCCAGCAGCCCTACTGGCGGAAATCAGCCCCAGCATTTT
J: TRBJ1-5
V: TRBV7-8
D: .
size: few

CDR3: CASSEAGGDRRLTEAFF
DNA: TGTGCCAGCAGTGAAGCGGGGGGGGACAGGCGCCTCACTGAAGCTTTCTTT
J: TRBJ1-1
V: TRBV6-1
D: TRBD1
size: .

CDR3: CASSQDKAPYGYTF
DNA: TGTGCCAGCAGCCAGGACAAGGCGCCCTATGGCTACACCTTC
J: TRBJ1-2
V: TRBV6-5
D: .
size: few

CDR3: CASSLAQSRDTQYF
DNA: TGCGCCAGCAGCTTGGCCCAAAGTAGAGATACGCAATATTTT
J: TRBJ2-3
V: TRBV5-1
D: .
size: once

CDR3: CASSLAWAGDEQFF
DNA: TGCGCCAGCAGCTTGGCCTGGGCAGGGGATGAGCAGTTCTTC
J: TRBJ2-1
V: TRBV5-1
D: .
size: once

CDR3: CASSLSSVGQFF
DNA: TGTGCCAGCAGCCTTAGTTCCGTTGGGCAGTTCTTC
J: TRBJ2-1
V: TRBV7-2
D: .
size: few

CDR3: CASRDRVYYGYTF
DNA: TGTGCCAGCAGGGACAGGGTTTACTATGGCTACACCTTC
J: TRBJ1-2
V: TRBV28
D: TRBD1
size: .

CDR3: CASSQGLDSSYEQYF
DNA: TGTGCCAGCAGCCAAGGTCTGGACTCCTCCTACGAGCAGTACTTC
J: TRBJ2-7
V: TRBV4-2
D: .
size: .

CDR3: CASSDGLNQPQHF
DNA: TGTGCCAGCAGTGATGGTCTAAATCAGCCCCAGCATTTT
J: TRBJ1-5
V: TRBV6-1
D: .
size: once

CDR3: CATSRTLGPTDTQYF
DNA: TGTGCCACCAGCAGAACTCTGGGGCCCACAGATACGCAGTATTTT
J: TRBJ2-3
V: TRBV15
D: .
size: .

CDR3: CASSVLAGGTDTQYF
DNA: TGTGCCAGCAGTGTGCTAGCGGGGGGCACAGATACGCAGTATTTT
J: TRBJ2-3
V: TRBV2
D: TRBD2
size: .

CDR3: CAGTTAMNTEAFF
DNA: TGTGCCGGTACGACAGCTATGAACACTGAAGCTTTCTTT
J: TRBJ1-1
V: TRBV7-9
D: .
size: .

CDR3: CASSEKQGAFDTQYF
DNA: TGTGCCAGCAGTGAAAAACAGGGGGCCTTTGATACGCAGTATTTT
J: TRBJ2-3
V: TRBV2
D: TRBD1
size: .

CDR3: CASSLQGLNYGYTF
DNA: TGCGCCAGCAGCTTACAGGGGCTGAACTATGGCTACACCTTC
J: TRBJ1-2
V: TRBV5-1
D: TRBD1
size: .

CDR3: CASRTLIRGPTEAFF
DNA: TGTGCCAGCAGAACACTCATCAGGGGCCCCACTGAAGCTTTCTTT
J: TRBJ1-1
V: TRBV6-5
D: .
size: few

CDR3: CASSFDAAGDGYTF
DNA: TGCGCCAGCAGCTTCGACGCCGCCGGGGATGGCTACACCTTC
J: TRBJ1-2
V: TRBV5-1
D: .
size: .